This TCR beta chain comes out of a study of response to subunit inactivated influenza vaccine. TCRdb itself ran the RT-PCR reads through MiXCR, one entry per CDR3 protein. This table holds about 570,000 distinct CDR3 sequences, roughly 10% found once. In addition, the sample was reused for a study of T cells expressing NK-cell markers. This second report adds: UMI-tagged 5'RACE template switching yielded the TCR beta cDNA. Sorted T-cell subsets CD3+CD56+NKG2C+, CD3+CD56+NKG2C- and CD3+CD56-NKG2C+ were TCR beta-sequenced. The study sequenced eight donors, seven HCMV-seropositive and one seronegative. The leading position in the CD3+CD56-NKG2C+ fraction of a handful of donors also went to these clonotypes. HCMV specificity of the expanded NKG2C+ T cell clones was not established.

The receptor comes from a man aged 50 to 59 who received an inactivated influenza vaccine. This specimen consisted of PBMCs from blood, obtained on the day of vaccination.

Here the CDR3 reads CASRSLQSGTDTQYF. The CDR3 coding sequence is TGTGCCAGCAGGTCACTCCAATCGGGCACAGATACGCAGTATTTT. This chain connects TRBV27 to TRBJ2-3; no clear D gene. The V and J ends lost 6 bases and 1 base respectively, with 14 bases between them. The CDR3 sequence is 15 residues long. Germline V CDR1 and CDR2: MNHEY, SMNVEV (reference sequence).